This T cell receptor beta chain was profiled in a study of T cell responses to AZD1222 COVID-19 vaccine. Findings and limits, study-wide: With two AZD1222 doses given, Spike-specific TCR breadth and depth both rose. Clonal diversity was possibly underestimated, and the donors were mostly white British, with more females.

In its sample, this clone was seen a few times. The antigen remains undetermined. The data were produced by immunoSEQ multiplex PCR, yet TCRdb's version contains in-frame clones alone and is incomplete. The sample records about 270,000 clones, approximately 94% being singletons. Trimming shortened V by 4 bases and J by 4 bases, and 13 bases separated the two germline ends. Germline CDR1 is MDHEN and CDR2 is SYDVKM. The CDR3 is made up of 14 amino acids. Combined were second doses at about 4 or about 12 weeks. This receptor was identified in an adult who received the AZD1222 COVID-19 vaccine. The input for sequencing was peripheral blood, taken 28 days after the second AZD1222 dose. The J gene is TRBJ2-5, the V gene TRBV28, with D perhaps TRBD2 (5 bases). CDR3 amino acids: CASSSPTAGETQYF. The CDR3 region has the DNA TGTGCCAGCAGTTCACCCACTGCGGGAGAGACCCAGTACTTC.